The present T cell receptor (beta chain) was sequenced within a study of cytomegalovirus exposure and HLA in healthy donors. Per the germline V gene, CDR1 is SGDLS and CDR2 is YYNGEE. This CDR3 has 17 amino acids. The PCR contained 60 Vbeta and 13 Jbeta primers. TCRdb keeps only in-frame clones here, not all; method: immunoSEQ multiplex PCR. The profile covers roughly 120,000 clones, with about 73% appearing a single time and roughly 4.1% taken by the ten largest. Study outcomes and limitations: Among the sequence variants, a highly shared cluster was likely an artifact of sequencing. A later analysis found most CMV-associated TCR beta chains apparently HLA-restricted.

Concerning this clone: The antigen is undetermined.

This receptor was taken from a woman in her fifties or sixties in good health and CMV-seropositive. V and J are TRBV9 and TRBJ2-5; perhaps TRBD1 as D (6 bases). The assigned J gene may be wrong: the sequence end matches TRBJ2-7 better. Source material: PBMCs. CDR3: CASSPGATGPLIFEQYF. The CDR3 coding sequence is TGTGCCAGCAGCCCCGGGGCTACAGGGCCACTTATCTTCGAGCAGTACTTC.